This T cell receptor beta chain emerged from a study of blood T cells in healthy people across ages. Alongside a J-beta primer mix, a sample-barcoded 5' primer served in a second PCR lasting about 7 to 11 cycles. Tagging of each cDNA molecule was performed by a template-switch adaptor with 12 random nucleotides. TCRdb redid the calling of the 5' RACE reads with MiXCR, one entry per CDR3 protein. The data show under 800,000 distinct CDR3 sequences, around 20% seen once. Findings and caveats of the study: TCR beta diversity was tightly associated with the proportion of naive T cells.

Trimming cost V 3 bases and J 5 bases, with 6 bases left between them. Germline assignment: CDR1 LGHNA and CDR2 YSLEER. CDR3 length: 12 residues. Per-sample PBMC isolation yielded at least 6.5 million cells. This clonotype was seen a handful of times. Its antigen is currently unknown. This TCR was recovered from a man between 65 and 80 years old in good health. The chain carries TRBV4-3 and TRBJ2-3; no firm D call. Specimen: blood. The CDR3, as DNA: TGCGCCAGCAGCCAGAGGAAAGATACGCAGTATTTT. Protein product: CASSQRKDTQYF.